A single sample is the source of the 23 T cell receptor beta chains below, sequenced in a study of shared clonotypes between healthy human individuals. CD45RO-negative cells were positively selected for CCR7, leaving out terminally differentiated effector memory CD45RA+ cells. Data came from immunoSEQ multiplex PCR; TCRdb stores just in-frame clones and leaves some out. In the table there are some 2.1 million clones, about 95% of which are singletons. The sample was naive CD8+ T cells sorted from blood. The source of these receptors is a man in his late teens or twenties in good health.

This chain links TRBV27 with TRBJ2-7; the match to TRBD2 covers 7 bases. After removal of 3 bases from V and 10 bases from J, the junction contained 9 bases not matched to a gene. CDR1 is MNHEY and CDR2 is SMNVEV in the germline V gene (reference sequence). The CDR3 totals 13 residues. Here the CDR3 reads CASSFQRDYLQYF. CDR3 DNA: TGTGCCAGCAGTTTCCAGCGGGACTACTTACAGTACTTC.

The chain couples TRBV25-1 to TRBJ2-7; the match to TRBD2 covers 7 bases. There are 14 residues in the CDR3. With 2 bases clipped from V and 2 bases from J, the junction kept 3 bases outside the gene matches. The V gene's germline CDR1 is MGHDK and CDR2 SYGVNS. The CDR3 nucleotides are TGTGCCAGCAGTGAAACTAGCGAGACCTACGAGCAGTACTTC. Protein sequence: CASSETSETYEQYF.

The genes are TRBV7-6 and TRBJ2-7; D is possibly TRBD1 (6 bases). Germline CDR1 reads SGHVS; CDR2 reads FNYEAQ. Trimming shortened V by 1 base and J by 1 base, and 14 bases separated the two germline ends. This CDR3 has 16 residues. The CDR3 DNA follows: TGTGCCAGCAGCTTAGTGACGCCGACAGGTTCCTACGAGCAGTACTTC. It yields the protein CASSLVTPTGSYEQYF. Variable domain in full (rest from reference TRBV7-6 and TRBJ2-7): GAGVSQSPRYKVTKRGQDVALRCDPISGHVSLYWYRQALGQGPEFLTYFNYEAQQDKSGLPNDRFSAERPEGSISTLTIQRTEQRDSAMYRCASSLVTPTGSYEQYFGPGTRLTVT.

The rearrangement uses TRBV10-3 and TRBJ2-7, with 7 bases identical to TRBD2. CDR3 length equals 15 residues. Germline CDR1 and CDR2: ENHRY and SYGVKD. The V segment lost 3 bases and the J segment 2 bases; nucleotides outside the gene matches: 7. CDR3 nucleotide sequence: TGTGCCATCAGTGATGGGGGACGGGGGGCCTACGAGCAGTACTTC. It translates to CAISDGGRGAYEQYF.

The rearrangement uses TRBV13 and TRBJ2-5; TRBD2 matches at 9 bases. Germline V gene sequence: CDR1 PRHDT, CDR2 FYEKMQ (reference sequence). CDR3 length equals 17 residues. The trim removed 2 bases at V and 2 bases at J, leaving 9 bases unmatched. As DNA, the CDR3 is TGTGCCAGCAGCTTAAGACTCGGACTAGCGAAACAAGAGACCCAGTACTTC. This encodes CASSLRLGLAKQETQYF.

The chain couples TRBV6-5 to TRBJ2-7, with D perhaps TRBD1 (6 bases). Trimming pared 5 bases from V and 0 bases from J, leaving 8 bases between. CDR3 length: 13 amino acids. Germline V CDR1 and CDR2: MNHEY, SVGAGI. CDR3 sequence: CASSGDNSYEQYF. The CDR3 nucleotides are TGTGCCAGCAGTGGGGACAACTCCTACGAGCAGTACTTC.

The rearrangement links TRBV9 to TRBJ2-1; 14 nucleotides agree with TRBD2. The CDR3 totals 15 residues. V shed 2 bases and J 5 bases; nucleotides not matched to a gene: 0. Looked up from germline, CDR1 is SGDLS and CDR2 is YYNGEE. CDR3 region: CASSVTSGGDNEQFF. Here the CDR3 DNA reads TGTGCCAGCAGCGTGACTAGCGGGGGGGACAATGAGCAGTTCTTC.

This rearrangement joins TRBV4-3 to TRBJ2-5, with a weak D call TRBD2 (6 bases). V shed 1 base and J shed 4 bases, with 13 bases lying between them. CDR1 LGHNA and CDR2 YSLEER come from the germline V gene. This CDR3 has 15 amino acids. CDR3 DNA: TGCGCCAGCAGCCAAGCCGGCGAGGGACTAGAGACCCAGTACTTC. It is translated as CASSQAGEGLETQYF.

J is TRBJ2-7 and V is TRBV7-9; D possibly uses TRBD1 or TRBD2 (5 bases each). Trimming cost V 5 bases and J 6 bases, with 17 bases left between them. Germline CDR1 is SEHNR and CDR2 is FQNEAQ (reference sequence). This CDR3 is 14 amino acids long. This CDR3 is CASSPTPSGGEQYF. The CDR3 DNA reads as TGTGCCAGCAGCCCTACCCCCTCTGGGGGCGAGCAGTACTTC.

The chain recombines TRBV11-2 with TRBJ1-1, with D possibly matching TRBD1 (5 bases). Trimming removed 5 bases at V and 13 bases at J, with 14 bases between. CDR1 and CDR2 (germline): SGHAT, FQNNGV. CDR3 size: 11 residues. CDR3 residues: CASSPGGYVFF. The CDR3 nucleotides read TGTGCCAGCAGCCCTGGGGGGTATGTTTTCTTT.

The chain joins TRBV7-9 to TRBJ2-7; D gene unclear. Trimming left V 5 bases short and J 0 bases short, with 11 bases between. Germline V gene lookup returns CDR1 SEHNR and CDR2 FQNEAQ (reference sequence). This CDR3 has 14 residues. The CDR3 spells CASSHDGSSYEQYF. The CDR3 nucleotides read TGTGCCAGCAGCCACGACGGCAGCTCCTACGAGCAGTACTTC. The whole variable domain, filled in from reference TRBV7-9 and TRBJ2-7, reads DTGVSQNPRHKITKRGQNVTFRCDPISEHNRLYWYRQTLGQGPEFLTYFQNEAQLEKSRLLSDRFSAERPKGSFSTLEIQRTEQGDSAMYLCASSHDGSSYEQYFGPGTRLTVT.

DNA of the CDR3: TGTGCCAGCAGTGACCCCATGGGGGTAGCCAAAAACATTCAGTACTTC. This codes for CASSDPMGVAKNIQYF. The genes are TRBV6-1 and TRBJ2-4; either TRBD1 or TRBD2 may fit D (5 bases each). Germline V gene lookup returns CDR1 MNHNS and CDR2 SASEGT. The CDR3 consists of 16 residues. The germline V and J ends were trimmed by 3 bases and 0 bases, with 12 bases remaining between them.

V is TRBV6-1 and J is TRBJ2-7; 10 bases align to TRBD2. In germline, CDR1 is MNHNS, CDR2 SASEGT. The CDR3 runs to 16 residues. V shed 1 base and J 4 bases; nucleotides not matched to a gene: 7. The CDR3 nucleotides read TGTGCCAGCAGTGAAGATCTAGCGGGGGCCTTATACGAGCAGTACTTC. Encoded protein: CASSEDLAGALYEQYF.

This clone has just one count. The chain links TRBV4-3 to TRBJ2-7; D may be TRBD1 (6 bases). V dropped 1 base and J dropped 4 bases, with 17 bases sitting between them. CDR3 length equals 16 residues. Germline V gives CDR1 LGHNA, CDR2 YSLEER. The DNA for the CDR3 is TGCGCCAGCAGCCAAGGGCCGCAGGGGAGTGGATACGAGCAGTACTTC. It encodes CASSQGPQGSGYEQYF.

This chain connects TRBV4-1 to TRBJ2-7; maybe TRBD1 (6 bases). Germline lookup yields CDR1 MGHRA and CDR2 YSYEKL. V was shortened by 6 bases and J by 4 bases, with 13 bases between the two germline ends. The CDR3 contains 13 residues. This chain's CDR3 is CASSGDTGYEQYF. The CDR3 DNA sequence: TGCGCCAGCAGTGGGGACACGGGTTACGAGCAGTACTTC.

CDR3 sequence reads: CATTGASTDTQYF. The CDR3 coding sequence is TGTGCTACTACCGGGGCTAGCACAGATACGCAGTATTTT. The chain is built from TRBV6-5 and TRBJ2-3; D could derive from TRBD1 or TRBD2 (5 bases each). This CDR3 has 13 residues. Germline CDR1 MNHEY, CDR2 SVGAGI.

The gene calls are TRBV7-9 and TRBJ2-5; tentative D call: TRBD2 (6 bases). Trimming cost V 5 bases and J 1 base, with 14 bases left between them. This CDR3 has 15 residues. CDR1 is SEHNR, CDR2 FQNEAQ, per germline (reference sequence). The DNA for the CDR3 is TGTGCCAGCAGCCAGGCGGGGATGGGCCAAGAGACCCAGTACTTC. Protein product: CASSQAGMGQETQYF.

This chain links TRBV7-8 with TRBJ2-1; 14 nucleotides line up with TRBD2. The germline CDR1 and CDR2 sequences are SGHVS and FQNEAQ. This CDR3 region has 13 residues. V was clipped by 4 bases and J by 15 bases; unmatched bases: 5. The CDR3: CASSSTSGGDPFF. CDR3 nucleotide sequence: TGTGCCAGCAGCTCGACTAGCGGGGGGGATCCGTTCTTC.

The V and J genes are TRBV5-6 and TRBJ1-1; D is perhaps TRBD1 (5 bases). The V gene lost 2 bases and the J gene lost 7 bases, with 12 bases spanning the gap. The CDR3 sequence is 13 residues long. Germline V lookup: CDR1 SGHDT, CDR2 YYEEEE. The DNA of the CDR3 is TGTGCCAGCAGCTTTTTAACCCAGGGTGAAGCTTTCTTT. Its protein is CASSFLTQGEAFF.

The V gene is TRBV5-4, the J gene TRBJ2-7; perhaps TRBD1 as D (6 bases). CDR3 length: 13 amino acids. Germline V CDR1 and CDR2: SGHNT, YYREEE (reference sequence). Between the trimmed V and J ends, which lost 0 bases and 6 bases, there was a span of 10 bases. The CDR3 here is CASSLGGRVEQYF. In DNA, the CDR3 is TGTGCCAGCAGCTTGGGGGGGCGGGTCGAGCAGTACTTC. The variable domain in full, with the rest retrieved from reference TRBV5-4 and TRBJ2-7, is ETGVTQSPTHLIKTRGQQVTLRCSSQSGHNTVSWYQQALGQGPQFIFQYYREEENGRGNFPPRFSGLQFPNYSSELNVNALELDDSALYLCASSLGGRVEQYFGPGTRLTVT.

The rearrangement joins TRBV6-5 to TRBJ1-4; no reliable D call. The CDR3 runs 13 residues. CDR1 and CDR2 (germline): MNHEY, SVGAGI. V gave up 2 bases and J gave up 8 bases, with 9 bases separating them. The CDR3: CASSYRLGEKLFF. The DNA for the CDR3 is TGTGCCAGCAGTTACCGGTTGGGGGAAAAACTGTTTTTT.

CDR3 loop: CASSIDAGAYEQYF. The CDR3 nucleotides read TGTGCCAGTAGTATAGACGCAGGAGCCTACGAGCAGTACTTC. V usage is TRBV19 and J usage is TRBJ2-7; D not certain. The V and J ends lost 0 bases and 2 bases respectively, with 8 bases between them. The CDR3 has 14 residues. Per germline, CDR1 LNHDA and CDR2 SQIVND (reference sequence).

This chain joins TRBV11-2 and TRBJ1-2; tentatively, D is TRBD1 (5 bases). V lost 5 bases and J 8 bases, leaving 21 bases between the germline ends. The CDR3 sequence is 15 residues long. Germline values: CDR1 SGHAT, CDR2 FQNNGV. As DNA, the CDR3 is TGTGCCAGCAGCCACTCTACTATGGGGCCCCCGGGCTACACCTTC. Protein product: CASSHSTMGPPGYTF.